This TCR beta chain appears in the sequencing data of a study of blood T cell repertoires in COVID-19. As for the study in general: PBMCs, B-cell-depleted T cells, or T cells were the source of the cDNA or gDNA that made up the material.

The germline V gene has CDR1 SGHTA and CDR2 FQGNSA. V was clipped by 5 bases and J by 4 bases; unmatched bases: 7. This CDR3 comprises 15 residues. As handled by the study authors: Counts of nucleated cells, estimated from reference gene primer amplification, were obtained. Method: immunoSEQ multiplex PCR; TCRdb's copy keeps in-frame clones and lacks some. The V and J calls and clone size are taken from that table; D and trimming were inferred from the DNA. The sample holds roughly 150,000 clones, 80% seen once. The source is a man aged 55-75 years with acute or convalescent COVID-19. The V call is TRBV7-2, the J call TRBJ1-3, with 8 bases matching TRBD1. Material: peripheral blood. CDR3 sequence (DNA): TGTGCCAGCAGCCAGGACAGGGCGAAAGGAAACACCATATATTTT. The encoded protein is CASSQDRAKGNTIYF.